This TCR beta chain was sequenced for a study of shared clonotypes between healthy human individuals. Overall study: Per donor, three plates held CD4 naive cells, three held CD4 memory, two held CD8 naive and one held CD8 memory. Whole-study findings and limits: Generation probabilities of non-shared clonotypes were lower (relative to those shared by all four donors).

Assay: immunoSEQ multiplex PCR; the TCRdb copy retains only in-frame clones and omits some. Of some 2,500,000 clones in the sample, roughly 90% are singletons; the top ten hold about 0.41%. About this clone: What it binds is unknown.

Germline-derived CDR1 and CDR2 are MNHEY and SMNVEV (reference sequence). V gave up 4 bases and J gave up 6 bases, with 18 bases separating them. The CDR3 is 15 residues long. The source is a man younger than 35 in good health. Some clones in this sample may be carry-over from other donors' samples. The sequenced sample consisted of naive CD4+ T cells from PBMCs. Subset described: CD45RA+ positively selected. The chain joins TRBV27 to TRBJ1-2; tentatively, D is TRBD1 (5 bases). This CDR3 is CASSSTSRGGNGYTF. The DNA for the CDR3 is TGTGCCAGCAGTTCCACGTCTAGGGGCGGGAATGGCTACACCTTC.